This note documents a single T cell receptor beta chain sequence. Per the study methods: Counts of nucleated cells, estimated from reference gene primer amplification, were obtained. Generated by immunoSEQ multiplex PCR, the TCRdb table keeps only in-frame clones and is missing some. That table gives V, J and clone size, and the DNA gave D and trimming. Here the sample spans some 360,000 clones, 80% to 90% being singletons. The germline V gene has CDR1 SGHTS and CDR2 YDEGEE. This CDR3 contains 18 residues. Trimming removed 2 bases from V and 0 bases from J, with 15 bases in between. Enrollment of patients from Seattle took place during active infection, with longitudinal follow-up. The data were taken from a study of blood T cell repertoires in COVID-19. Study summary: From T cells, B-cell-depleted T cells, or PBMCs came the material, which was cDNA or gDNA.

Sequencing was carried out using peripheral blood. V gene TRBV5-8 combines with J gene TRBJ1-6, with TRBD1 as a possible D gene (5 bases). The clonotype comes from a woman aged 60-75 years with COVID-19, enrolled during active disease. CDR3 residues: CASSLNRDSNSYNSPLHF. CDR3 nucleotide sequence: TGTGCCAGCAGCTTAAACCGGGACTCAAACTCCTATAATTCACCCCTCCACTTT.